The 28 T cell receptor beta chains listed next were all sequenced from one sample in a study of breast tumors, draining lymph nodes, adjacent tissues. TCRdb re-derived calls from the multiplex PCR reads in MiXCR, one entry per CDR3 protein. The sample has some 38,000 distinct CDR3 sequences, 35% to 40% seen once. Input material: breast tumor tissue. The receptors were sampled from a female donor with breast cancer. Some clones in this sample may be carry-over from other donors' samples.

At least ten counts were recorded for this clonotype. The chain couples TRBV9 to TRBJ2-3; 8 bases map to TRBD2. Germline CDR1 reads SGDLS; CDR2 reads YYNGEE. This CDR3 has 17 residues. With 0 bases clipped from V and 3 bases from J, the junction kept 9 bases outside the gene matches. In nucleotides, the CDR3 is TGTGCCAGCAGCGTAGCCCCGGGACTAGTCGGTACAGATACGCAGTATTTT. Protein: CASSVAPGLVGTDTQYF.

The sample holds many counts of this clonotype. The V gene is TRBV2, the J gene TRBJ1-2, with D unclear. This CDR3 contains 12 residues. Trimming left V 5 bases short and J 7 bases short, with 11 bases between. Germline V gene data show CDR1 as SNHLY and CDR2 as FYNNEI. The chain's CDR3 is CASSLDGSGYTF. As DNA, the CDR3 is TGTGCCAGCAGTCTCGACGGCTCTGGCTACACCTTC.

Details on this clonotype: This may stem from a read error, because a much larger clone lies one nucleotide away. The chain couples TRBV5-6 to TRBJ2-7, with 9 nucleotides matching TRBD1. With V trimmed by 0 bases and J by 6 bases, 10 bases remained unmatched. CDR1 SGHDT and CDR2 YYEEEE come from the germline V gene. The CDR3 has 16 amino acids. The DNA for the CDR3 is TGTGCCAGCAGCTTGGGACCCGGGACAGGGTATCTCGAGCAGTACTTC. Protein: CASSLGPGTGYLEQYF.

Remarks on this clonotype: Being one base from a much bigger clone, this may be a read error. The genes are TRBV5-5 and TRBJ1-5; D possibly corresponds to TRBD2 (7 bases). The DNA matches TRBJ2-3 better at its end, which makes the J call doubtful. The germline V gene encodes CDR1 SGHKS and CDR2 YYEKEE (reference sequence). The CDR3 has 13 residues. The CDR3 sequence is CASSGGGGQPQYF. CDR3 nucleotide sequence: TGTGCCAGCAGCGGGGGGGGCGGACAGCCCCAGTATTTT.

With regard to this clonotype: One end of the junction fails to match germline, which may point to a read error. This sequence joins TRBV19 and TRBJ2-1, with TRBD2 matching over 7 bases. The CDR3 runs to 15 residues. CDR1 LNHDA and CDR2 SQIVND come from the germline V gene (reference sequence). The CDR3 sequence: CASSPGLHTYNEQTF. The CDR3 bases are TGTGCCAGTAGCCCGGGACTACACACCTACAACGAGCAGACCTTC.

Ten or more counts support this clonotype. The J gene is TRBJ2-1, the V gene TRBV20-1, with D perhaps matching TRBD1 (5 bases). Germline CDR1 is DFQATT and CDR2 is SNEGSKA (reference sequence). There are 15 residues in the CDR3. The V gene lost 3 bases and the J gene lost 4 bases, with 16 bases spanning the gap. CDR3 DNA: TGCAGTGCTAGCCCGAAGGGGCAATGGTACAATGAGCAGTTCTTC. Translation gives CSASPKGQWYNEQFF.

As concerns this clonotype: A read error is likely, as this CDR3 ends without the conserved phenylalanine or tryptophan. The DNA is left out, because the CDR3 cannot be placed on it with certainty; the CDR3 is given as TCRdb lists it. The chain uses TRBV5-1 and TRBJ2-7; TRBD2 was called by the table and not checked on the DNA. Including both end residues, the CDR3 is 8 amino acids long. Germline CDR1 SGHRS, CDR2 YFSETQ. CDR3 residues: CASSLVAG.

This clonotype was picked up many times. This sequence joins TRBV2 and TRBJ2-2; no definite D call. Germline lookup yields CDR1 SNHLY and CDR2 FYNNEI. This CDR3 spans 13 amino acids. V was clipped by 7 bases and J by 0 bases, with 6 bases between them. The CDR3 reads CASKGSNTGELFF. CDR3 DNA sequence: TGTGCCAGCAAGGGATCGAACACCGGGGAGCTGTTTTTT.

This clonotype was counted ten times or more. V is TRBV9 and J is TRBJ2-5, with a possible D match to TRBD2 (5 bases). V lost 0 bases and J 1 base, leaving 10 bases between the germline ends. Germline CDR1 is SGDLS and CDR2 is YYNGEE. This CDR3 is built from 15 residues. CDR3 sequence reads: CASSVGASFQETQYF. As DNA, the CDR3 is TGTGCCAGCAGCGTAGGTGCTAGCTTCCAAGAGACCCAGTACTTC.

This rearrangement joins TRBV2 to TRBJ2-7; 9 nucleotides line up with TRBD2. V shed 4 bases and J 6 bases; nucleotides not matched to a gene: 7. The germline V gene encodes CDR1 SNHLY and CDR2 FYNNEI. This CDR3 has 14 residues. The CDR3: CASSGGASGTEQYF. The CDR3, as DNA: TGTGCCAGCAGTGGGGGGGCTAGCGGGACCGAGCAGTACTTC.

Concerning this clonotype: The final CDR3 position lacks the conserved phenylalanine or tryptophan, pointing to a likely read error. The V and J genes are TRBV5-1 and TRBJ1-6; D is unclear. CDR3 length equals 14 residues. The V gene's germline CDR1 is SGHRS and CDR2 YFSETQ. Trimming cost V 4 bases and J 4 bases, with 9 bases left between them. Here the CDR3 DNA reads TGCGCCAGCAGCCGGGCTAGATATAATTCACCCCTCCACTCT. Translation gives CASSRARYNSPLHS.

This clonotype was observed once. One end of the junction does not line up with germline, which may come from a read error. The rearrangement links TRBV7-9 to TRBJ1-6, with D possibly TRBD1 on 5 matching bases. Per germline, CDR1 SEHNR and CDR2 FQNEAQ (reference sequence). The CDR3 is 14 amino acids. CDR3 nucleotide sequence: TGTGTCAGCAGCCCGGGGACGGCTTATTCACCCCTCCACTTT. Encoded protein: CVSSPGTAYSPLHF.

In the case of this clonotype: This may come from a read error, since a much larger clone is one base off. The rearrangement uses TRBV7-2 and TRBJ2-3; 7 bases line up with TRBD2. This CDR3 has 15 amino acids. Germline V gives CDR1 SGHTA, CDR2 FQGNSA. The CDR3: CPSSRTSASTDTQYF. CDR3 bases: TGTCCCAGCAGCCGTACTAGCGCTAGCACAGATACGCAGTATTTT.

This clonotype appeared many times. The chain couples TRBV5-1 to TRBJ1-4; 9 bases line up with TRBD1. CDR3 size: 13 residues. V lost 4 bases and J lost 10; bases outside the gene matches: 5. Germline V gene lookup returns CDR1 SGHRS and CDR2 YFSETQ. CDR3 in DNA: TGCGCCAGCAGCCAGGACAGGGGAGGAAAACTGTTTTTT. Translating it yields CASSQDRGGKLFF.

This clonotype was counted at least ten times. J is TRBJ1-5 and V is TRBV7-2; TRBD1 matches 7 bases. Germline loops: CDR1 SGHTA, CDR2 FQGNSA. The CDR3 length is 14 residues. V was clipped by 2 bases and J by 6 bases; unmatched bases: 4. The CDR3 DNA reads TGTGCCAGCAGCTTATCCAGGGGGGGTCAGCCCCAGCATTTT. Protein sequence: CASSLSRGGQPQHF.

The chain carries TRBV7-2 and TRBJ2-1; the match to TRBD2 covers 9 bases. This CDR3 has 16 residues. The germline V gene has CDR1 SGHTA and CDR2 FQGNSA. The trim removed 4 bases at V and 0 bases at J, leaving 4 bases unmatched. This chain's CDR3 is CASSSSAGGSYNEQFF. Here the CDR3 DNA reads TGTGCCAGCAGCTCGTCAGCGGGAGGCTCCTACAATGAGCAGTTCTTC.

This clonotype was detected a few times. This clone may be a read error of a much larger clone one base away. The CDR3 end shows no conserved phenylalanine or tryptophan, and so a read error is likely. Because the CDR3's place on the DNA is in doubt, the DNA is left out and the CDR3 is given as listed by TCRdb. The rearrangement joins TRBV2 to TRBJ1-2; the D segment call TRBD1 is taken from the table without a DNA check. The V gene's germline CDR1 is SNHLY and CDR2 FYNNEI. The CDR3 extends over 12 residues, inclusive of both ends. The CDR3 loop is CASSIRTGTSAL.

This clonotype was recorded many times. The genes are TRBV2 and TRBJ1-5; 10 bases are shared with TRBD1. The V and J ends lost 4 bases and 4 bases, in that order; junction bases with no gene match: 1. The length of the CDR3 is 14 residues. CDR1 and CDR2 (germline): SNHLY, FYNNEI. CDR3 sequence: CASSGGQGNQPQHF. DNA of the CDR3: TGTGCCAGCAGTGGGGGACAGGGGAATCAGCCCCAGCATTTT.

This clonotype was counted ten times or more. The rearrangement uses TRBV5-6 and TRBJ2-3; 12 bases are shared with TRBD2. With V trimmed by 1 base and J by 4 bases, 1 base remained unmatched. The CDR3 has 15 residues. Germline CDR1 and CDR2: SGHDT and YYEEEE. The CDR3 here is CASSLLAGGPDTQYF. The CDR3 DNA is TGTGCCAGCAGCTTGCTAGCGGGAGGGCCAGATACGCAGTATTTT.

This clonotype was observed at least ten times. V gene TRBV12-3 or TRBV12-4 combines with J gene TRBJ2-2; D is possibly TRBD2 (6 bases). Trimming removed 3 bases from V and 5 bases from J, with 7 bases in between. This CDR3 is 13 amino acids long. The CDR3 is CASSFAGTGELFF. DNA for the CDR3: TGTGCCAGCAGTTTTGCGGGGACCGGGGAGCTGTTTTTT.

The J gene is TRBJ2-5, the V gene TRBV6-6; D is unresolved. Per germline, CDR1 MNHNY and CDR2 SVGAGI (reference sequence). V lost 1 base and J lost 5, with 2 bases in between. This CDR3 is 11 amino acids long. DNA of the CDR3: TGTGCCAGCAGTTACTTTGAGACCCAGTACTTC. This codes for CASSYFETQYF.

This clonotype was observed a handful of times. The V call is TRBV30, the J call TRBJ2-3, with 8 bases fitting TRBD1. The CDR3 totals 14 residues. The germline V gene has CDR1 GTSNPN and CDR2 SVGIG (reference sequence). V shed 1 base and J 5 bases; nucleotides not matched to a gene: 5. The CDR3 is CAWSADRGVDTQYF. The DNA for the CDR3 is TGTGCCTGGAGTGCAGACAGGGGAGTAGATACGCAGTATTTT.

This clonotype appeared once. V and J are TRBV28 and TRBJ2-7, with 7 bases that match TRBD2. V lost 5 bases, J lost 7 bases, and 14 bases stayed unmatched. The CDR3 covers 15 residues. Per germline, CDR1 MDHEN and CDR2 SYDVKM. CDR3 region: CASSPPGLLGGEQYF. The CDR3 coding sequence is TGTGCCAGCAGTCCCCCGGGACTACTGGGGGGGGAGCAGTACTTC.

This clonotype was recorded at least ten times. This chain connects TRBV4-2 to TRBJ1-3; 7 positions match TRBD1. The V gene's germline CDR1 is LGHNA and CDR2 YNFKEQ. CDR3 length: 17 amino acids. With V trimmed by 2 bases and J by 1 base, 8 bases remained unmatched. CDR3 DNA: TGTGCCAGCAGCCAAAAGGAGGGGGCGGTATCTGGAAACACCATATATTTT. Residues: CASSQKEGAVSGNTIYF.

The chain carries TRBV4-1 and TRBJ2-2, with D unresolved. This CDR3 region has 16 residues. CDR1 is MGHRA and CDR2 is YSYEKL in the germline V gene. Trimming shortened V by 0 bases and J by 4 bases, and 12 bases separated the two germline ends. CDR3 residues: CASSQDIWQTTGELFF. DNA of the CDR3: TGCGCCAGCAGCCAAGATATCTGGCAGACCACCGGGGAGCTGTTTTTT.

This clonotype has just one count. V and J are TRBV7-8 and TRBJ2-3; 9 positions match TRBD2. The V and J ends lost 0 bases and 2 bases, in that order; junction bases with no gene match: 3. The CDR3 consists of 16 residues. The germline V gene encodes CDR1 SGHVS and CDR2 FQNEAQ. CDR3 sequence: CASSLALAGFTDTQYF. CDR3 nucleotides: TGTGCCAGCAGCTTAGCTCTAGCGGGGTTCACAGATACGCAGTATTTT.

This clonotype was counted only a few times. This chain uses TRBV14 with TRBJ1-4, with TRBD1 matching over 8 bases. The CDR3 has 15 amino acids. Losses at the gene ends were 2 bases for V and 8 bases for J; bases not matched to a gene: 7. Germline V CDR1 and CDR2: SGHDN, FVKESK. The CDR3 DNA sequence: TGTGCCAGCAGCCAATCGGACAGGGTGACGGAAAAACTGTTTTTT. Translation: CASSQSDRVTEKLFF.

In its sample, this clonotype was seen many times. The chain is built from TRBV5-6 and TRBJ2-1, with 9 bases that match TRBD1. V gave up 0 bases and J gave up 3 bases; unmatched junction bases: 1. CDR1 is SGHDT and CDR2 is YYEEEE in the germline V gene. This CDR3 region has 15 residues. The CDR3 reads CASSLDRGRYNEQFF. The CDR3 DNA reads as TGTGCCAGCAGCTTGGACAGGGGGCGCTACAATGAGCAGTTCTTC.